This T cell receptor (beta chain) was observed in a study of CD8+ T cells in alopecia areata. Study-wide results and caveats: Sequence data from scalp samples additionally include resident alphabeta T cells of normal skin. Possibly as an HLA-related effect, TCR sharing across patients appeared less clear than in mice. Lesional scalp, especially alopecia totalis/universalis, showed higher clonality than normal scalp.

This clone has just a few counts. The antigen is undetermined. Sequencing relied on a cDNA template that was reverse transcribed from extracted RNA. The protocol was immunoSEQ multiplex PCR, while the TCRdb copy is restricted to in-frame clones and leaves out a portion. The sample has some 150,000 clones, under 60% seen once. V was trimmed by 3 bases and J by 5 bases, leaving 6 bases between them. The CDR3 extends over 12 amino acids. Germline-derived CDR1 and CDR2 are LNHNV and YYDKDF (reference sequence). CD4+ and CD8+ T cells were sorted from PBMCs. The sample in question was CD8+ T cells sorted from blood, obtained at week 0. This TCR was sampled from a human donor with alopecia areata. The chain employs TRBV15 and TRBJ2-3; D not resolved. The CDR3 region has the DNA TGTGCCACCAGCAGGTCCATAGATACGCAGTATTTT. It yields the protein CATSRSIDTQYF.